The following is a T cell receptor (beta chain) sequence with its context. This sample stems from a study of T cells in Graves' hyperthyroidism and ophthalmopathy. Amplified TCR beta CDR3 regions derived from RNA transcripts. HTBI primers were used for first-round RT-PCR of the TCR CDR3. TCRdb passed the multiplex PCR reads through MiXCR, listing each CDR3 protein once. Of about 640,000 distinct CDR3 sequences listed, about a fifth are singletons. Germline-derived CDR1 and CDR2 are SGHTA and FQGTGA. Trimming stripped 5 bases from V and 4 bases from J, with 11 bases between. This CDR3 has 13 amino acids.

The sample taken for sequencing was blood. The gene calls are TRBV7-3 and TRBJ2-5; D is possibly TRBD2 (6 bases). The TCR comes from a man aged 25-45 years with Graves' ophthalmopathy. The CDR3 DNA sequence: TGTGCCAGCAGCAGGGGACTGACAGAGACCCAGTACTTC. Amino acid sequence: CASSRGLTETQYF. The entire variable domain, with the rest obtained from reference TRBV7-3 and TRBJ2-5, is as follows: GAGVSQTPSNKVTEKGKYVELRCDPISGHTALYWYRQSLGQGPEFLIYFQGTGAADDSGLPNDRFFAVRPEGSVSTLKIQRTERGDSAVYLCASSRGLTETQYFGPGTRLLVL.